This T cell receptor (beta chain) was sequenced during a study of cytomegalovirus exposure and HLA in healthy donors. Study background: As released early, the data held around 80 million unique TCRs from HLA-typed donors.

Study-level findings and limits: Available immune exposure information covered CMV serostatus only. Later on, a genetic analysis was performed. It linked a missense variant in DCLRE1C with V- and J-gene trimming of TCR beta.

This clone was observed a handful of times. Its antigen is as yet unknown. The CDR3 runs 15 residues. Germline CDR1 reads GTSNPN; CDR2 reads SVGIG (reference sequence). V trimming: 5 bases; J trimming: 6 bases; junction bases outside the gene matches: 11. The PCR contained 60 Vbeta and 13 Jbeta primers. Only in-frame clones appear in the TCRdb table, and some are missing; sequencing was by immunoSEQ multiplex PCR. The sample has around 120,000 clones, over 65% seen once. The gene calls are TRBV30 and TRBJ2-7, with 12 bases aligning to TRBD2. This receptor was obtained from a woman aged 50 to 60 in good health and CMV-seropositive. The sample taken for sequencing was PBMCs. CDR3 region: CAWGMTSGRGSEQYF. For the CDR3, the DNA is TGTGCCTGGGGGATGACTAGCGGGAGAGGTTCCGAGCAGTACTTC.